This TCR beta chain was observed in a study of T cell clones after liver transplantation. Clones were sequenced by immunoSEQ multiplex PCR, and TCRdb holds only the in-frame ones, with some missing. This sample carries around 35,000 clones, around 94% of them seen once, and the ten largest clones take roughly a quarter. The CDR3 has 15 amino acids. Germline lookup yields CDR1 SEHNR and CDR2 FQNEAQ (reference sequence). V lost 0 bases to trimming and J lost 2 bases; unmatched junction nucleotides: 2. The chain carries TRBV7-9 and TRBJ2-7; TRBD1 matches at 9 bases. This sample comprised CD8+ T cells from blood, obtained 12 months after liver transplant. The sequence was collected from a human patient who received a liver transplant. The graft donor may account for some of the T cells. The CDR3 here is CASSLAGTGPYEQYF. The CDR3 region has the DNA TGTGCCAGCAGCTTAGCCGGGACAGGGCCCTACGAGCAGTACTTC.